This T cell receptor beta chain emerged from a study of blood T cell repertoires in COVID-19. Study-wide context: The United States, Italy and Spain provided the acute and convalescent COVID-19 samples.

Germline V gene lookup returns CDR1 SGHAT and CDR2 FQNNGV. This CDR3 region has 16 residues. Trimming shortened V by 0 bases and J by 0 bases, and 12 bases separated the two germline ends. As handled by the study authors: Nucleated cell counts were estimated from reference gene primer amplification. The data were produced by immunoSEQ multiplex PCR, yet TCRdb's version contains in-frame clones alone and is incomplete. The V and J calls and clone size were taken over from that table, and D and trimming were inferred from the DNA. Of about 73,000 clones detected, roughly 85% appear once; the ten largest clones hold less than 2%.

The gene calls are TRBV11-2 and TRBJ2-7; D not certain. The specimen sequenced was peripheral blood. The receptor comes from an older woman with acute or convalescent COVID-19. The CDR3: CASSLEYAANSYEQYF. The CDR3 DNA sequence: TGTGCCAGCAGCTTAGAGTACGCGGCAAACTCCTACGAGCAGTACTTC.